This TCR beta chain comes out of a study of Ad26.COV2.S vaccination and SARS-CoV-2 variants. The wider study: The authors gave Ad26.COV2.S intramuscularly, either once or twice 56 days apart.

V trimming: 4 bases; J trimming: 1 base; junction bases outside the gene matches: 0. The CDR3 runs to 15 residues. Germline CDR1 and CDR2: SGHTA and FQGNSA. Stated treatment: around 19 received Ad26.COV2.S at low or high dose, single or two shots; about 5 received placebo; per-sample allocation not given. Repertoires come from day 63 after the first vaccine or placebo injection. Clones were read by immunoSEQ multiplex PCR, and TCRdb kept only the in-frame ones, dropping some. The sample gives about 350,000 clones, 88% of which show up once; 6.4% is in the top ten. Sequenced material: peripheral blood, taken in a trial of Ad26.COV2.S vaccine versus placebo. This receptor was taken from a person between 18 and 65 years old who received the Ad26.COV2.S COVID-19 vaccine or a placebo. The chain combines TRBV7-2 with TRBJ2-2, with 10 bases fitting TRBD1. The CDR3 sequence: CASSWDRGNTGELFF. As DNA, the CDR3 is TGTGCCAGCAGCTGGGACAGGGGGAACACCGGGGAGCTGTTTTTT. Based on the CDR3 plus reference TRBV7-2 and TRBJ2-2, the full variable domain is GAGVSQSPSNKVTEKGKDVELRCDPISGHTALYWYRQSLGQGLEFLIYFQGNSAPDKSGLPSDRFSAERTGGSVSTLTIQRTQQEDSAVYLCASSWDRGNTGELFFGEGSRLTVL.